Only a few counts were recorded for the clone carrying this T cell receptor beta chain. V lost 6 bases, J lost 7 bases, and 16 bases lay in between. Germline V gene sequence: CDR1 MGHDK, CDR2 SYGVNS. The CDR3 extends over 13 amino acids. MiXCR was run by TCRdb on the RACE reads, yielding one entry per CDR3 protein. The sample records 95,000 to 150,000 distinct CDR3 sequences, about 11% being singletons. This specimen belongs to a study of human T cells and chemical hapten exposure. Noted time point: patch test 3, about 24 weeks after DPC sensitization. Documented treatment: therapeutic diphenylcyclopropenone sensitization with weekly scalp DPC.

The rearrangement links TRBV25-1 to TRBJ2-7; possibly TRBD2 for D (7 bases). Sequencing used whole blood, obtained in connection with sensitization to the hapten diphenylcyclopropenone (DPC). This receptor was obtained from a woman aged 45-60 years with alopecia areata. Some clones in this sample may be carry-over from other donors' samples. The CDR3 sequence is CASSGGGASEQYF. Here the CDR3 DNA reads TGTGCCAGCAGCGGTGGGGGGGCTAGTGAGCAGTACTTC.